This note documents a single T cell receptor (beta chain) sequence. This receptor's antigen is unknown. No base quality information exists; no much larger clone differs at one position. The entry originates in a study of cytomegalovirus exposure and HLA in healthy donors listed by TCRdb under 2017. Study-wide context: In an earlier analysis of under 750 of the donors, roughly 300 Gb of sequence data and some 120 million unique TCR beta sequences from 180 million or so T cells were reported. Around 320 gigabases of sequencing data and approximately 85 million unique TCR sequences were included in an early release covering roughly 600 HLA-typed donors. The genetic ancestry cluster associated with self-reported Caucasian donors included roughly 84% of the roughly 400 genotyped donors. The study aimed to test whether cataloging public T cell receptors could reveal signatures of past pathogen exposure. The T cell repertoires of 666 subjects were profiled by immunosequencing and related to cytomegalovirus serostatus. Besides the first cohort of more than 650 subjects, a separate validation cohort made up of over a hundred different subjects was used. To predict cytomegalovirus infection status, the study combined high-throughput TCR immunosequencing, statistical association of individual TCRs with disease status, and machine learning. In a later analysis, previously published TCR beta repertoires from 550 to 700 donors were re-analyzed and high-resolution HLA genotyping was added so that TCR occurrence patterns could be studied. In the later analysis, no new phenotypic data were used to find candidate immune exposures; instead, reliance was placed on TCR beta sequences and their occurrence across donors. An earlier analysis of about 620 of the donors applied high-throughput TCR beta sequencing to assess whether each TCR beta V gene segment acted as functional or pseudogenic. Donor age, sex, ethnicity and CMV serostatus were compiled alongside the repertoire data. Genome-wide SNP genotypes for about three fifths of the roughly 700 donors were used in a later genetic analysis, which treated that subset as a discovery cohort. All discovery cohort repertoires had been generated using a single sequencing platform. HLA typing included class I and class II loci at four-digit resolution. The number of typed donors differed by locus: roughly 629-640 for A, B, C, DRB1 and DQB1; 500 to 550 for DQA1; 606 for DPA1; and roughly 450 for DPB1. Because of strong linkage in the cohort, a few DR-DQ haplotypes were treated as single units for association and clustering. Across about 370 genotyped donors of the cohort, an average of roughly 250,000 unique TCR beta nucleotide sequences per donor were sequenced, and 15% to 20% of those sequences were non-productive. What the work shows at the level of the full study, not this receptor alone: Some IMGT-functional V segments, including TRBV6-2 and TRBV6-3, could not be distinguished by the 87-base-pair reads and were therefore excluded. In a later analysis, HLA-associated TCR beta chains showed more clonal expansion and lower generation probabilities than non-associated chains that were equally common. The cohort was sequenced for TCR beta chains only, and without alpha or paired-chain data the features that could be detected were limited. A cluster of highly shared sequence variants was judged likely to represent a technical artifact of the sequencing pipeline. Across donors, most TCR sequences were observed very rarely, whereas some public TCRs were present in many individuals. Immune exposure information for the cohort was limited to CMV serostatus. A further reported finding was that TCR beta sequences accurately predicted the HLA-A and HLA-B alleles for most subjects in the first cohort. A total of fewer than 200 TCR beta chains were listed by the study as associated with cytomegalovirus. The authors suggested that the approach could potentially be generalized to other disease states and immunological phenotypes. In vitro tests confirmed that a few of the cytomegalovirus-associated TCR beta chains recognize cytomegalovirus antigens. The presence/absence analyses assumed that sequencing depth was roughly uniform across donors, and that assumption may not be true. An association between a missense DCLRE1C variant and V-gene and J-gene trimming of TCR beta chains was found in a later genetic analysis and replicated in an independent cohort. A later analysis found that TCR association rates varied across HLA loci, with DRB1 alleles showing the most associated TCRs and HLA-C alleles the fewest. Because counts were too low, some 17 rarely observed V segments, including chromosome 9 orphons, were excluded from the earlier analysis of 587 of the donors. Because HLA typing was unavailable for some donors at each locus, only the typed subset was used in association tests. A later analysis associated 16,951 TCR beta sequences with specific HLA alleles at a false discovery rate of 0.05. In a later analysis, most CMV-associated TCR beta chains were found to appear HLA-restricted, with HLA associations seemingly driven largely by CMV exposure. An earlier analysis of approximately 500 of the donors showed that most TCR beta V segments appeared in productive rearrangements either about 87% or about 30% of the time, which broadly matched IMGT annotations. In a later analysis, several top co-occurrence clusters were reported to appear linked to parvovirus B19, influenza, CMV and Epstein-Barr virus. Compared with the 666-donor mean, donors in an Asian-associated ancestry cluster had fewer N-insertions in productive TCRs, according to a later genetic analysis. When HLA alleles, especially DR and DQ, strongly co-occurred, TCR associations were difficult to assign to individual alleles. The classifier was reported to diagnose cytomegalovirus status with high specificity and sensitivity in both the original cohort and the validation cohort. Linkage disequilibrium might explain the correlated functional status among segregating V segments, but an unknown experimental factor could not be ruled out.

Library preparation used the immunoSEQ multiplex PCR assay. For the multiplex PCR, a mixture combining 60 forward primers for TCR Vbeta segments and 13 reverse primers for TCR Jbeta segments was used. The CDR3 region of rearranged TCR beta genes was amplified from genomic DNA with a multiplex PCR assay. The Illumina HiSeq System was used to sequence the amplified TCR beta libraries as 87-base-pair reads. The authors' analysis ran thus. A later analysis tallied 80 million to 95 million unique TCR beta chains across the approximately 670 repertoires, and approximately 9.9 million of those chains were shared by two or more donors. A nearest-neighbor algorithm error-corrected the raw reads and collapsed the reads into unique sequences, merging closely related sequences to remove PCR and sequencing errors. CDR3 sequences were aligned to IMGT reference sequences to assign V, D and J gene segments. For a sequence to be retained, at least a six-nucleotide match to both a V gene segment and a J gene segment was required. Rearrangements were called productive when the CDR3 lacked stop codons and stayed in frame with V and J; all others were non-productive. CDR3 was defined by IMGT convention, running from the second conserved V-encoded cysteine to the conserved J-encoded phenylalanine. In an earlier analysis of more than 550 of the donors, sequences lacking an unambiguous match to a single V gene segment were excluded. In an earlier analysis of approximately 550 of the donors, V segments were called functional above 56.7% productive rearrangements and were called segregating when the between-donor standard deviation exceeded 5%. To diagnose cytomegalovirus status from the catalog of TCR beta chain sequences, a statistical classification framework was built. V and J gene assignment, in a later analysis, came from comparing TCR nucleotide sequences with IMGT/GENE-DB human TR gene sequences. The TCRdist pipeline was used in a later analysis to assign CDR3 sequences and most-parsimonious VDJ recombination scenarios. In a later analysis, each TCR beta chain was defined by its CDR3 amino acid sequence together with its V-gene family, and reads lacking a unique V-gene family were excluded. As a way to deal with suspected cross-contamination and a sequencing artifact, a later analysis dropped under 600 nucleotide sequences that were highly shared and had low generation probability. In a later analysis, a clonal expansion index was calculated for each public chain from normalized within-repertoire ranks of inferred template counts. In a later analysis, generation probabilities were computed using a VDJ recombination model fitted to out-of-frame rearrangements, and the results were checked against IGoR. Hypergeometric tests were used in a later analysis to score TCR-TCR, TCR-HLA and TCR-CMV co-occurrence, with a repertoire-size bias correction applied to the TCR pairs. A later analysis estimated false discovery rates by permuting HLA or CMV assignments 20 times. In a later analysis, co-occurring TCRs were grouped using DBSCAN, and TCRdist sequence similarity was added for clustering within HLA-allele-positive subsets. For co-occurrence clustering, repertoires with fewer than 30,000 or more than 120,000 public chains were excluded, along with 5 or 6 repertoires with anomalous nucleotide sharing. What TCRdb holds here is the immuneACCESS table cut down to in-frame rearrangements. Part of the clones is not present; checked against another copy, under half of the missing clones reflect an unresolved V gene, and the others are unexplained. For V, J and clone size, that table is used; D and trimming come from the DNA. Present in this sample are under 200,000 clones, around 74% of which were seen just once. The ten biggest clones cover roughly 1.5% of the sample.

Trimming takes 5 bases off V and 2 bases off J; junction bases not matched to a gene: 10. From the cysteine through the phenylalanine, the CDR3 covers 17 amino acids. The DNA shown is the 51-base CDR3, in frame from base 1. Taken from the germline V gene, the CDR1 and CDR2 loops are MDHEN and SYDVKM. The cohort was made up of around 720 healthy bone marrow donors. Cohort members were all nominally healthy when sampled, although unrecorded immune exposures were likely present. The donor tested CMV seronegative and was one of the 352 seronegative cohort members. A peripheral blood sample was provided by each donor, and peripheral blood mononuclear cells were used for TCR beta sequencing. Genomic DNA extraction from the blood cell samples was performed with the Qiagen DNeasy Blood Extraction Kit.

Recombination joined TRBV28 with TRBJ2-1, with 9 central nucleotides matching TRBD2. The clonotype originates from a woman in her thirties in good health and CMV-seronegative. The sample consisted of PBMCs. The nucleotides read TGTGCCAGCAGTCCACTCGGGACTAGCCCCCCCTACAATGAGCAGTTCTTC. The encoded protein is CASSPLGTSPPYNEQFF.